One TCR beta chain is described in this entry. Its antigen is not identified. The sample is drawn from a study of OX40 agonist ivuxolimab in advanced cancers. Broader study findings: CD4+ T cells averaged fewer expanded clones than CD8+ T cells. Part of the nonresponder group also had normalized T-cell clonal expansion that was low. There was clonal expansion of CD4+ and CD8+ blood T cells by week 6 at 0.1 to 3.0 mg/kg.

The CDR3 covers 14 residues. Germline CDR1 reads MNHEY; CDR2 reads SVGAGI. Trimming stripped 2 bases from V and 6 bases from J, with 14 bases between. Sequencing used immunoSEQ multiplex PCR; TCRdb keeps in-frame clones, though not all of them. Seen here are 70,000 or so clones, approximately 90% observed once, and the top ten hold more than 12%. This chain uses TRBV6-5 with TRBJ2-7; a weak D match, TRBD2 (5 bases). Sample: CD4+ or CD8+ T cells sorted from blood, taken in a trial of the OX40 agonist ivuxolimab. The sequence was obtained from an adult with an advanced solid tumor such as melanoma, head and neck, liver or kidney cancer. The CDR3 nucleotides are TGTGCCAGCAGTTACAAAGCTGGAAGCGGCGAGCAGTACTTC. Encoded protein: CASSYKAGSGEQYF.